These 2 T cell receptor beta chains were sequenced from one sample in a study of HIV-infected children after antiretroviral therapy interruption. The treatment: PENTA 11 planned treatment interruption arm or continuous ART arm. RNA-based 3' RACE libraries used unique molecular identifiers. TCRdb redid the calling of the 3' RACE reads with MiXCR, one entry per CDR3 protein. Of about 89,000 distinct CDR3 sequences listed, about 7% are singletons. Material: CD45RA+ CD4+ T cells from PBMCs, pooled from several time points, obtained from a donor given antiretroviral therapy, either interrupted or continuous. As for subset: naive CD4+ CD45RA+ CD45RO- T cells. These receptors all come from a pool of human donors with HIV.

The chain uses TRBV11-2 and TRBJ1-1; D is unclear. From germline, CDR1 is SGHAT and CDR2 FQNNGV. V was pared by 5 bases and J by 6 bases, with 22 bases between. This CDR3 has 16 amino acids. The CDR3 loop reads CASSHSGRRAEAEAFF. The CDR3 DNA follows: TGTGCCAGCAGCCATTCGGGCCGTAGGGCCGAGGCTGAAGCTTTCTTT.

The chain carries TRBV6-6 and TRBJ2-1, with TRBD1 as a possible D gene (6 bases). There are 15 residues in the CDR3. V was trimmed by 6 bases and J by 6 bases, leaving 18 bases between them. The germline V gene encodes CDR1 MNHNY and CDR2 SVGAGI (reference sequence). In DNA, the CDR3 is TGTGCCAGCAGAGATGGGGGCCGGGTGGTCAATGAGCAGTTCTTC. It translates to CASRDGGRVVNEQFF.